Presented here are 17 T cell receptor beta chains from one specimen sequenced in a study of immune evolution from preneoplasia to lung adenocarcinoma. Generated by immunoSEQ multiplex PCR, the TCRdb table keeps only in-frame clones and is missing some. The table has about 8,000 clones, 70% to 90% seen once; the top ten hold less than 9.5%. What was sequenced was FFPE adjacent normal lung tissue. Receptor source: a person aged 65 to 85 with lung adenocarcinoma.

The rearrangement joins TRBV6-1 to TRBJ1-5; D is unclear. CDR3 length: 13 residues. Germline-derived CDR1 and CDR2 are MNHNS and SASEGT. V was pared by 2 bases and J by 4 bases, with 6 bases between. CDR3 nucleotide sequence: TGTGCCAGCAGTGAACAGCCTAATCAGCCCCAGCATTTT. It encodes CASSEQPNQPQHF.

This chain joins TRBV5-4 and TRBJ2-7, with 8 bases identical to TRBD1. The germline gives CDR1 SGHNT, CDR2 YYREEE (reference sequence). Germline trimming cut 0 bases from V and 4 bases from J; bases unmatched to any gene: 12. This CDR3 has 17 amino acids. The CDR3 DNA reads as TGTGCCAGCAGCTTGGCCTCATCCGGACAGGGCAAATACGAGCAGTACTTC. This gives the protein CASSLASSGQGKYEQYF.

V gene TRBV11-3 combines with J gene TRBJ1-3; D call uncertain. Trimming took 5 bases from V and 0 from J, leaving 11 bases between them. The CDR3 consists of 15 residues. From germline, CDR1 is SGHNT and CDR2 YENEEA. Here the CDR3 DNA reads TGTGCCAGCAGCGATGGCAGTGCCTCTGGAAACACCATATATTTT. Its translation: CASSDGSASGNTIYF.

This chain uses TRBV6-1 with TRBJ2-7; D might be TRBD1 or TRBD2, each matching 5 bases. Between the trimmed V and J ends, which lost 0 bases and 6 bases, there was a span of 12 bases. This CDR3 has 14 residues. The germline CDR1 and CDR2 sequences are MNHNS and SASEGT. Here the CDR3 reads CASSEARDPAEQYF. The DNA of the CDR3 is TGTGCCAGCAGTGAAGCGAGGGACCCCGCCGAGCAGTACTTC.

The rearrangement links TRBV7-6 to TRBJ1-4, with TRBD1 matching over 9 bases. V lost 4 bases, J lost 8 bases, and 5 bases stayed unmatched. The germline gives CDR1 SGHVS, CDR2 FNYEAQ. This CDR3 region has 14 residues. The CDR3 DNA is TGTGCCAGCAGCTCGGGACAGGGCAACGAAAAACTGTTTTTT. It yields the protein CASSSGQGNEKLFF. The whole variable domain, filled in from reference TRBV7-6 and TRBJ1-4, reads GAGVSQSPRYKVTKRGQDVALRCDPISGHVSLYWYRQALGQGPEFLTYFNYEAQQDKSGLPNDRFSAERPEGSISTLTIQRTEQRDSAMYRCASSSGQGNEKLFFGSGTQLSVL.

The rearrangement links TRBV6-1 to TRBJ1-4; 7 bases agree with TRBD1. J gave up 8 bases and V 7 bases, and 4 bases lay outside the gene matches. The germline gives CDR1 MNHNS, CDR2 SASEGT. The CDR3 runs 12 residues. In DNA, the CDR3 is TGTGCCAGCAACAGGGGAAGGGAAAAACTGTTTTTT. Its translation is CASNRGREKLFF.

This chain joins TRBV18 and TRBJ2-5; TRBD1 agrees at 10 bases. Unmatched junction bases numbered 2, after V lost 4 bases and J lost 0 bases. Germline V CDR1 and CDR2: KGHSH, LQKENI. The CDR3 loop spans 15 amino acids. CDR3 DNA: TGTGCCAGCTCACGCGGGACAGGGGACCAAGAGACCCAGTACTTC. Translated, it gives CASSRGTGDQETQYF.

The chain combines TRBV6-6 with TRBJ2-2, with D maybe TRBD2 (6 bases). The CDR3 sequence is 13 residues long. Trimming cost V 5 bases and J 7 bases, with 11 bases left between them. Germline assignment: CDR1 MNHNY and CDR2 SVGAGI (reference sequence). This chain's CDR3 is CASSLRENGELFF. CDR3 in DNA: TGTGCCAGCAGTCTCCGGGAGAACGGGGAGCTGTTTTTT.

The chain is built from TRBV4-2 and TRBJ2-2, with TRBD1 matching 10 bases. Germline values: CDR1 LGHNA, CDR2 YNFKEQ. The trim removed 4 bases at V and 3 bases at J, leaving 2 bases unmatched. The CDR3 consists of 15 residues. The CDR3 DNA follows: TGTGCCAGCAGCCTAGGGACAGGGGACACCGGGGAGCTGTTTTTT. This translates into CASSLGTGDTGELFF.

In this sample, this clone turned up a few times. The rearrangement uses TRBV5-5 and TRBJ1-1; TRBD1 is a possible D gene (6 bases). V shed 0 bases and J shed 6 bases, with 9 bases lying between them. This CDR3 spans 13 amino acids. Germline V gene lookup returns CDR1 SGHKS and CDR2 YYEKEE (reference sequence). Here the CDR3 DNA reads TGTGCCAGCAGCTTGGAAAGGACAGCTGAAGCTTTCTTT. Translated, it gives CASSLERTAEAFF. Looking up the rest from reference TRBV5-5 and TRBJ1-1 gives the full variable domain: DAGVTQSPTHLIKTRGQQVTLRCSPISGHKSVSWYQQVLGQGPQFIFQYYEKEERGRGNFPDRFSARQFPNYSSELNVNALLLGDSALYLCASSLERTAEAFFGQGTRLTVV.

This clone was recorded a few times. The chain links TRBV19 to TRBJ1-6; 8 nucleotides align to TRBD1. The CDR3 spans 16 residues. Germline CDR1 and CDR2: LNHDA and SQIVND (reference sequence). V lost 7 bases, J lost 5 bases, and 10 bases stayed unmatched. CDR3 loop: CASNPLRDRNNSPLHF. DNA of the CDR3: TGTGCCAGTAACCCACTTCGGGACAGGAATAATTCACCCCTCCACTTT.

The CDR3 nucleotides are TGTGCCAGCAGTCTTCAGGGGAAAAATTCACCCCTCCACTTT. Encoded protein: CASSLQGKNSPLHF. J is TRBJ1-6 and V is TRBV11-2; perhaps TRBD1 as D (6 bases). The germline CDR1 and CDR2 sequences are SGHAT and FQNNGV. Between the trimmed V and J ends, which lost 6 bases and 7 bases, there was a span of 13 bases. The CDR3 loop spans 14 amino acids.

This clone was counted a single time. The chain is built from TRBV28 and TRBJ2-7; tentatively, D is TRBD1 or TRBD2 (5 bases each). This CDR3 region has 14 residues. The V gene lost 2 bases and the J gene lost 1 base, with 9 bases spanning the gap. Germline V gives CDR1 MDHEN, CDR2 SYDVKM. As DNA, the CDR3 is TGTGCCAGCAGTTTAAGGGGCGGGTCCTACGAGCAGTACTTC. It yields the protein CASSLRGGSYEQYF.

This chain joins TRBV28 and TRBJ1-5; D uncertain. Trimming took 9 bases from V and 1 from J, leaving 13 bases between them. CDR1 and CDR2 (germline): MDHEN, SYDVKM. CDR3 size: 14 residues. Here the CDR3 reads CASVFPGSNQPQHF. The CDR3 nucleotides read TGTGCCAGTGTCTTTCCTGGGAGCAATCAGCCCCAGCATTTT.

This clone has only one observation. V is TRBV28 and J is TRBJ2-5; D perhaps matches TRBD1 (6 bases). CDR3 length: 14 amino acids. V was shortened by 10 bases and J by 4 bases, with 19 bases between the two germline ends. The V gene's germline CDR1 is MDHEN and CDR2 SYDVKM. The CDR3 sequence is CANHLTGLAETQYF. The CDR3 region has the DNA TGTGCCAACCATTTAACAGGGCTTGCAGAGACCCAGTACTTC.

As for this clone: This CDR3 is also generated by other DNA sequences in the sample. The chain joins TRBV4-1 to TRBJ2-7, with D perhaps assigned TRBD1 or TRBD2 (5 bases each). The CDR3 runs to 18 residues. Trimming took off 6 bases at V and 6 bases at J, with 30 bases between the two ends. The V gene's germline CDR1 is MGHRA and CDR2 YSYEKL. This CDR3 reads CASSQSGTPSMARGEQYF. The CDR3 region has the DNA TGCGCCAGCAGTCAATCCGGGACGCCGTCGATGGCACGGGGCGAGCAGTACTTC.

The chain employs TRBV28 and TRBJ1-1, with D possibly matching TRBD1 (5 bases). V gave up 7 bases and J gave up 6 bases, with 12 bases separating them. Germline CDR1 MDHEN, CDR2 SYDVKM. The CDR3 has 12 amino acids. CDR3 DNA: TGTGCCAGCAACCTGAGGGGCTCTGAAGCTTTCTTT. The encoded protein is CASNLRGSEAFF.